The T cell receptor beta chain under discussion was sequenced for a study of cytomegalovirus exposure and HLA in healthy donors. Regarding the study as a whole: In an earlier analysis, in several hundred donors, most V segments appeared productive either ~90% or ~30% of the time.

PCR was performed using 60 Vbeta and 13 Jbeta primers. Profiling relied on immunoSEQ multiplex PCR, and the TCRdb table lists in-frame clones only, not all of them. The data show roughly 100,000 clones, with less than 90% seen just once and just over 2.5% held by the top ten. With 0 bases removed from V and 0 bases from J, the gap between germline ends came to 10 bases. This CDR3 has 16 residues. The germline CDR1 and CDR2 sequences are SGDLS and YYNGEE. About this clone itself: What it binds is not known.

This clonotype originated in a man aged 35-49 years in good health and CMV-seronegative. The J gene is TRBJ2-1, the V gene TRBV9; D unresolved. Sequenced material: PBMCs. The CDR3 sequence is CASSVAGEVSYNEQFF. CDR3 nucleotides: TGTGCCAGCAGCGTAGCTGGCGAGGTCTCCTACAATGAGCAGTTCTTC.